These T cell receptor beta chains were read from a single sample in a study of long-term antiretroviral therapy in people with HIV. Sequencing used immunoSEQ multiplex PCR; TCRdb keeps in-frame clones, though not all of them. The data show fewer than 35,000 clones, more than 75% seen once. The source was unsorted PBMCs, collected 2.9 years after starting antiretroviral therapy. Receptor source: a man aged 50 to 60 with HIV. Each CDR3 is given with its conserved first and last residue. The D gene is left open where the match is weak. Not every row has a clone size; where given, it reads once, few, many or a size class.

v_gene	abundance	j_gene	d_gene	CDR3nt	CDR3aa
TRBV6-1	NA	TRBJ1-4	NA	TGTGCCAGCAGTGAAGGACAAGGCAGAACTAATGAAAAACTGTTTTTT	CASSEGQGRTNEKLFF
TRBV27	NA	TRBJ2-7	NA	TGTGCCAGCAGTTCCACTAGCCGAGAGCAGTACTTC	CASSSTSREQYF
TRBV6-5	NA	TRBJ2-1	NA	TGTGCCAGCGAAATGGGGGGGGGCGAGCAGTTCTTC	CASEMGGGEQFF
TRBV6-6	few	TRBJ1-1	NA	TGTGCCAGCAGTCCACACGGAAACACTGAAGCTTTCTTT	CASSPHGNTEAFF
TRBV28	NA	TRBJ1-1	NA	TGTGCCAGCAGTTCCTCCGTCCCGGGAGCTTTCTTT	CASSSSVPGAFF
TRBV15	NA	TRBJ1-1	NA	TGTGCCACCAGCAGGGGTTACTCTGTGAGGAACACTGAAGCTTTCTTT	CATSRGYSVRNTEAFF
TRBV4-3	NA	TRBJ2-2	TRBD2	TGCGCCAACAGCCGTACGGGGGGGGGCACCGGGGAGCTGTTTTTT	CANSRTGGGTGELFF
TRBV7-2	NA	TRBJ2-1	TRBD2	TGTGCCAGCAGCTTAGAAAGCGGGGGACATGAGCAGTTCTTC	CASSLESGGHEQFF
TRBV29-1	NA	TRBJ1-5	NA	TGCAGCGTTGGGGAGGGTGGCAATCAGCCCCAGCATTTT	CSVGEGGNQPQHF
TRBV28	NA	TRBJ2-2	TRBD1	TGTGCCAGCATCTCCTCCGGGGGACAGGGAAATCCCGGGGAGCTGTTTTTT	CASISSGGQGNPGELFF
TRBV18	NA	TRBJ2-5	NA	TGTGCCAGCTCACCAAGCCTACAAGAGACCCAGTACTTC	CASSPSLQETQYF
TRBV11-2	NA	TRBJ1-1	NA	TGTGCCAGCAGCTTTAGGGATAACACTGAAGCTTTCTTT	CASSFRDNTEAFF
TRBV9	NA	TRBJ1-6	NA	TGTGCCAGCAGCGGCCCCCCCCAGGAGGAGGGTTTTGATTCACCCCTCCACTTT	CASSGPPQEEGFDSPLHF
TRBV6-5	NA	TRBJ2-2	NA	TGTGCCAGCAGCCTCGCAGGCCACACCGGGGAGCTGTTTTTT	CASSLAGHTGELFF
TRBV9	few	TRBJ2-7	TRBD1	TGTGCCAGCAGCCAGACAGGGGGCTTTTACGAGCAGTACTTC	CASSQTGGFYEQYF
TRBV29-1	NA	TRBJ1-1	NA	TGCAGCGGTGCCAGGGGTGAGGACACTGAAGCTTTCTTT	CSGARGEDTEAFF
TRBV18	NA	TRBJ1-2	NA	TGTGCCAGCTCATCGGGGAACCTCTATGGCTACACCTTC	CASSSGNLYGYTF
TRBV5-1	NA	TRBJ2-7	TRBD1	TGCGCCAGCAGCCCGGGGACAGTATCCCCCTACGAGCAGTACTTC	CASSPGTVSPYEQYF
TRBV28	NA	TRBJ2-2	NA	TGTGCCAGCAGTTTATTAGTCAGGGCGAGCGGGGAGCTGTTTTTT	CASSLLVRASGELFF
TRBV11-3	NA	TRBJ2-1	NA	TGTGCCAGCAGCTTAGGAGGTCAGGAGCAGTTCTTC	CASSLGGQEQFF
TRBV6-6	NA	TRBJ2-6	NA	TGTGCCAGCTCTACTGGGGCCAACGTCCTGACTTTC	CASSTGANVLTF
TRBV4-1	NA	TRBJ2-3	TRBD1	TGCGCCAGCAGCCAAGCGGGGGGGACAGGGGGGTGGAATACGCAGTATTTT	CASSQAGGTGGWNTQYF
TRBV30	NA	TRBJ2-6	NA	TGTGCCTCGGATTGGATAGGGGGGGCCAACGTCCTGACTTTC	CASDWIGGANVLTF
TRBV4-3	NA	TRBJ1-2	NA	TGCGCCAGCAGCCCTTACAAGAATTTAAACTATGGCTACACCTTC	CASSPYKNLNYGYTF
TRBV14	NA	TRBJ1-2	NA	TGTGCCAGCAGCCAATCGACAGCTAACTATGGCTACACCTTC	CASSQSTANYGYTF
TRBV6-1	NA	TRBJ1-3	NA	TGTGCCAGCAGGCGGGAAATTGCTGGAAACACCATATATTTT	CASRREIAGNTIYF
TRBV7-9	NA	TRBJ1-4	NA	TGTGCCAGCAGCTCTGGACAGCTCAATGAAAAACTGTTTTTT	CASSSGQLNEKLFF
TRBV7-9	NA	TRBJ1-2	TRBD1	TGTGCCAGCAGCCGCTTGAGGGACAGGAACTATGGCTACACCTTC	CASSRLRDRNYGYTF
TRBV7-9	NA	TRBJ2-1	NA	TGTGCCAGCAGCTTACTGGGGTACAATGAGCAGTTCTTC	CASSLLGYNEQFF
TRBV9	once	TRBJ2-5	NA	TGTGCCAGCAGCCCACGAATCCAAGAGACCCAGTACTTC	CASSPRIQETQYF
TRBV4-1	NA	TRBJ1-1	NA	TGCGCCAGCAGCCAGCGGAGGGAACCCGTCAACACTGAAGCTTTCTTT	CASSQRREPVNTEAFF
TRBV15	NA	TRBJ2-1	NA	TGTGCCACCAGCAGAGATAGGACGGGTGAGCAGTTCTTC	CATSRDRTGEQFF
TRBV7-2	NA	TRBJ1-2	NA	TGTGCCAGCAGCCGCTACAGCAGACTTGAGTATGGCTACACCTTC	CASSRYSRLEYGYTF
TRBV13	few	TRBJ2-7	NA	TGTGCCAGCAGCTCAGGGCACTACGAGCAGTACTTC	CASSSGHYEQYF
TRBV29-1	NA	TRBJ1-5	TRBD1	TGCAGCATGCGGACAGGCGACGTCGATCAGCCCCAGCATTTT	CSMRTGDVDQPQHF
TRBV6-4	NA	TRBJ2-2	TRBD2	TGTGCCAGCAGTGACGGGGGGGCCGGGGAGCTGTTTTTT	CASSDGGAGELFF
TRBV11-2	NA	TRBJ1-5	NA	TGTGCCAGCAGCTTAGAAGGAACTAGCAATCAGCCCCAGCATTTT	CASSLEGTSNQPQHF
TRBV28	once	TRBJ1-4	TRBD1	TGTGCCAGCAGGGGGACAGGGGAAAAACTGTTTTTT	CASRGTGEKLFF
TRBV11-2	NA	TRBJ2-5	NA	TGTGCCAGCAGCTTTTCCACTCGAGAGACCCAGTACTTC	CASSFSTRETQYF
TRBV10-1	NA	TRBJ2-7	TRBD1	TGCGCCAGCAGTGAATGGGTCGGGACAGGGACTTACGAGCAGTACTTC	CASSEWVGTGTYEQYF
TRBV5-1	once	TRBJ2-7	TRBD1	TGCGCCAGCAGCTACGTATCGGGTCGGACAGGGGGCGCCGAGCAGTACTTC	CASSYVSGRTGGAEQYF
TRBV28	once	TRBJ2-5	NA	TGTGCCAGCACGACAGGTCTCCAAGAGACCCAGTACTTC	CASTTGLQETQYF
TRBV7-9	NA	TRBJ1-3	NA	TGTGCCAGCAGCTTCCCCCTACGGACAGCCTCTGGAAACACCATATATTTT	CASSFPLRTASGNTIYF
TRBV5-1	NA	TRBJ2-2	NA	TGCGCCAGCACTTTCAAGACGAACACCGGGGAGCTGTTTTTT	CASTFKTNTGELFF
TRBV7-2	NA	TRBJ1-4	TRBD1	TGTGCCAGCAGCTTAGCGATTCGGGACAGGGGGCGTTTAGGTGAAAAACTGTTTTTT	CASSLAIRDRGRLGEKLFF
TRBV6-1	NA	TRBJ2-3	TRBD2	TGTGCCAGCAGGACTAGCGGGGTCACAGATACGCAGTATTTT	CASRTSGVTDTQYF
TRBV7-8	NA	TRBJ1-6	TRBD1	TGTGCCAGCAGCTTATCACAGGGGAAGAATTCACCCCTCCACTTT	CASSLSQGKNSPLHF
TRBV7-3	NA	TRBJ1-1	NA	TGTGCCAGCAGCTTAAATGCGAACACTGAAGCTTTCTTT	CASSLNANTEAFF
TRBV28	NA	TRBJ2-3	NA	TGTGCCAGCAGCACAGGACCAGATACGCAGTATTTT	CASSTGPDTQYF